The T cell receptor (beta chain) described here comes from a study of T cells in Graves' hyperthyroidism and ophthalmopathy. Overall study context: The authors collected peripheral blood at initial diagnosis, before any treatment.

Germline V gene lookup returns CDR1 MDHEN and CDR2 SYDVKM. Trimming stripped 2 bases from V and 0 bases from J, with 9 bases between. The CDR3 is 15 residues long. Patients showing uncontrolled infection, other autoimmune disease, pregnancy or lactation were ineligible. Whole-study findings and limits: Progression to ophthalmopathy was predicted a median of about 6.6 months early. Most expanded thyroid clonotypes above 0.001 recurred in blood.

Amplification yielded TCR beta CDR3 regions, with RNA transcripts as the source. An initial round of RT-PCR targeting the TCR CDR3 relied on the HTBI primer set. TCRdb analysed the multiplex PCR reads with MiXCR anew, one entry per CDR3 protein. The sample yields fewer than 600,000 distinct CDR3 sequences, roughly 15% seen once. This clonotype was seen many times. Its antigen is still unknown. Specimen: blood. The gene calls are TRBV28 and TRBJ2-3; perhaps TRBD2 as D (5 bases). The receptor's source is a woman in her 40s with Graves' hyperthyroidism. The CDR3 sequence is CASSLIASSTDTQYF. The CDR3 DNA sequence: TGTGCCAGCAGTTTAATAGCGTCTAGCACAGATACGCAGTATTTT.